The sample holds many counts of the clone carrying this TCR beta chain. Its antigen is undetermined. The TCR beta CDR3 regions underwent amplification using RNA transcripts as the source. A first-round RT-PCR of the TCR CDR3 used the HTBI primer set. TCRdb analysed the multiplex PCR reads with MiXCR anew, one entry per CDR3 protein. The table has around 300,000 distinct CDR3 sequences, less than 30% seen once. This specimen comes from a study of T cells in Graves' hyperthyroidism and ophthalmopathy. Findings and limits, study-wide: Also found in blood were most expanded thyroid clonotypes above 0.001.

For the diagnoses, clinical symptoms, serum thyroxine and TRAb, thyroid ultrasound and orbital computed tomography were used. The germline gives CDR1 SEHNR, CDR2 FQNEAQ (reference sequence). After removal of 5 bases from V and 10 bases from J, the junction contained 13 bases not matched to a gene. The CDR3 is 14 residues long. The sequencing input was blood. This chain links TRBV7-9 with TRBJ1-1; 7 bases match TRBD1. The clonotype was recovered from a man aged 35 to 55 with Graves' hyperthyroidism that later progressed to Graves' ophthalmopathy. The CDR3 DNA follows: TGTGCCAGCAGCCCCCTCAGCAGGGGGATAGGAGCTTTCTTT. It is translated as CASSPLSRGIGAFF.